The text below deals with one TCR beta chain. Antigen unknown. The length of the CDR3 is 12 residues. In germline, CDR1 is SNHLY, CDR2 FYNNEI. The germline V and J ends were trimmed by 7 bases and 5 bases, with 11 bases remaining between them. The sample is drawn from a study of T cell responses to AZD1222 COVID-19 vaccine. Study-wide background: Doses given second, at about 4 or about 12 weeks, were pooled. Study-wide results and caveats: Spike-specific TCR repertoires showed rising breadth and depth after two AZD1222 doses.

The data were produced by immunoSEQ multiplex PCR, yet TCRdb's version contains in-frame clones alone and is incomplete. The data show 130,000 to 150,000 clones, just over 90% seen once. The TCR originated in an adult in good health. The chain uses TRBV2 and TRBJ2-5; the D call may be TRBD1 or TRBD2 (5 bases each). Specimen: peripheral blood, collected on day 0 of AZD1222 vaccination. CDR3 coding DNA: TGTGCCAGCATTCAGTGGGGGGAGACCCAGTACTTC. Translation gives CASIQWGETQYF. Variable domain in full (rest from reference TRBV2 and TRBJ2-5): EPEVTQTPSHQVTQMGQEVILRCVPISNHLYFYWYRQILGQKVEFLVSFYNNEISEKSEIFDDQFSVERPDGSNFTLKIRSTKLEDSAMYFCASIQWGETQYFGPGTRLLVL.